This T cell receptor beta chain was obtained from a study of cytomegalovirus exposure and HLA in healthy donors. Whole-study results and caveats: Rarity characterized most TCR sequences, yet some public TCRs appeared in many donors. The authors enumerated 150 to 200 TCR beta chains as linked to cytomegalovirus.

Measured with immunoSEQ multiplex PCR; TCRdb has only the in-frame clones, and not every one. The data show more than 110,000 clones, approximately 94% seen once. The donors were members of the validation cohort comprising about 130 subjects, separate from the approximately 710-subject first cohort. With regard to this clone: Its antigen is not identified.

The TCR originated in a man between 18 and 35 years old in good health and CMV-seropositive. The source material was PBMCs.

In nucleotides, the CDR3 is TGTGCCAGCAGCTTGTCTTTCGGCTCCTACAATGAGCAGTTCTTC. The encoded protein is CASSLSFGSYNEQFF. The chain recombines TRBV5-6 with TRBJ2-1; D unresolved. The CDR3 spans 15 residues. With 1 base removed from V and 0 bases from J, the gap between germline ends came to 8 bases. Germline V gene sequence: CDR1 SGHDT, CDR2 YYEEEE. Combining the CDR3 with reference TRBV5-6 and TRBJ2-1 gives the whole variable domain DAGVTQSPTHLIKTRGQQVTLRCSPKSGHDTVSWYQQALGQGPQFIFQYYEEEERQRGNFPDRFSGHQFPNYSSELNVNALLLGDSALYLCASSLSFGSYNEQFFGPGTRLTVL.